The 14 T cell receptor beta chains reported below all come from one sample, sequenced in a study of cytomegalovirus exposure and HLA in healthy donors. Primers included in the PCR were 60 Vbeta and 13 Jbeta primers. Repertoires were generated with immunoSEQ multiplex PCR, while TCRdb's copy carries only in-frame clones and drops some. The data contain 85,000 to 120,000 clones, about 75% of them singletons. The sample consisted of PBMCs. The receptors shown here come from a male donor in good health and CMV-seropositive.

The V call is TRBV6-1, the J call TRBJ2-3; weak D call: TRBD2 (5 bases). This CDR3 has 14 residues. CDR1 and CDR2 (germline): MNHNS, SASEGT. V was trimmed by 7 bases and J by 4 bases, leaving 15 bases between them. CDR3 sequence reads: CASTGMLTPDTQYF. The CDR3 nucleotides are TGTGCCAGCACCGGGATGCTCACCCCAGATACGCAGTATTTT.

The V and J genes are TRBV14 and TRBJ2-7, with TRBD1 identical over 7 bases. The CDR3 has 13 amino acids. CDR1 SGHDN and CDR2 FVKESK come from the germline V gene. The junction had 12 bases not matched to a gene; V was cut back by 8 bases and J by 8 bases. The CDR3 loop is CASDEGGAAKQYF. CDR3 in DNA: TGTGCCAGCGATGAAGGGGGCGCAGCCAAGCAGTACTTC.

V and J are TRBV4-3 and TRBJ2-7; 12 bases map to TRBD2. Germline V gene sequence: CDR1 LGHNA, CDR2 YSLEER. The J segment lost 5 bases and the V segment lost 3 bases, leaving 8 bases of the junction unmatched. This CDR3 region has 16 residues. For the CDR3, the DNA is TGCGCCAGCAGCCAGCTAGCGGGGGGGCCTAGGAACGAGCAGTACTTC. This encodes CASSQLAGGPRNEQYF.

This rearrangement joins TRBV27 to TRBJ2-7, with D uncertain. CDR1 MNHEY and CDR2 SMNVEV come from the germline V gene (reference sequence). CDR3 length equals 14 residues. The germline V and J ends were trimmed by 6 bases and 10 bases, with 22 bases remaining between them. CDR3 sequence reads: CASSLSGPRTQQYF. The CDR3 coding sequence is TGTGCCAGCAGCCTTTCTGGGCCCCGTACACAACAGTACTTC.

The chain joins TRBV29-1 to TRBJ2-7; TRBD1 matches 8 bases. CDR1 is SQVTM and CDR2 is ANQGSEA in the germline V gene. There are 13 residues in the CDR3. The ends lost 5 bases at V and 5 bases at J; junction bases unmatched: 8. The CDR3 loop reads CSVKPGGGDEQYF. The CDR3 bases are TGCAGCGTTAAGCCAGGGGGCGGCGACGAGCAGTACTTC.

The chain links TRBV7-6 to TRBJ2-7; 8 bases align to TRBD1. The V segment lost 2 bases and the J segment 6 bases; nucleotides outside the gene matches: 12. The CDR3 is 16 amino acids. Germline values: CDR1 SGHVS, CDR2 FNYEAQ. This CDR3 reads CASSLISVAGGPEQYF. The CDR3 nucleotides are TGTGCCAGCAGCTTAATCTCTGTGGCAGGGGGCCCCGAGCAGTACTTC.

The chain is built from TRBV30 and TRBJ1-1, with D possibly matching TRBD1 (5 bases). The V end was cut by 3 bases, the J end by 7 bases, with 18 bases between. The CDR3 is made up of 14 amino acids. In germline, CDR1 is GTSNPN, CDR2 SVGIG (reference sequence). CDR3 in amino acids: CAWSPQSTGGEAFF. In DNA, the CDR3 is TGTGCCTGGAGCCCCCAGTCAACCGGGGGTGAAGCTTTCTTT.

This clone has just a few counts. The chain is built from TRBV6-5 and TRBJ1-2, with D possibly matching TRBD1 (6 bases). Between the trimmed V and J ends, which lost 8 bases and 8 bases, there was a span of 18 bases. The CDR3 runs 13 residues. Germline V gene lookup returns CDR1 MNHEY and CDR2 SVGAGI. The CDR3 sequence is CASGQSGRGGYTF. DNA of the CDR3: TGTGCCAGCGGACAGTCAGGGAGAGGCGGCTACACCTTC.

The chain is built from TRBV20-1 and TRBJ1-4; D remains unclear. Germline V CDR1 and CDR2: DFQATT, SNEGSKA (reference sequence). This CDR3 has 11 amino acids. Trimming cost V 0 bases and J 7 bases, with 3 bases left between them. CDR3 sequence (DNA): TGCAGTGCTAGAGACATTGAAAAACTGTTTTTT. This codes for CSARDIEKLFF.

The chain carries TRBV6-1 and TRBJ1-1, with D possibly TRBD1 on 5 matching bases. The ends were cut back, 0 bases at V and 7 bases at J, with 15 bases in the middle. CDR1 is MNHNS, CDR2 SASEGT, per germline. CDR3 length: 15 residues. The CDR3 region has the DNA TGTGCCAGCAGTGAAGCGGTTTACATACAGGTTGAAGCTTTCTTT. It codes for CASSEAVYIQVEAFF.

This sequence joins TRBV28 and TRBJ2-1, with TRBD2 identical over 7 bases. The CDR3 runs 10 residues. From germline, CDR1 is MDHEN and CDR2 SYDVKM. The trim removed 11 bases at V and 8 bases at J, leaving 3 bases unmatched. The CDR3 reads CAGGRDEQFF. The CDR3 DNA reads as TGTGCCGGGGGGAGGGATGAGCAGTTCTTC.

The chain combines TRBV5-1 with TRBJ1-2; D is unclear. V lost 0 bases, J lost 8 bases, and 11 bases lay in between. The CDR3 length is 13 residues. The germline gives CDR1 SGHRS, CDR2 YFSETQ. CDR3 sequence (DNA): TGCGCCAGCAGCTTGGAGCCGCTCTCCGGCTACACCTTC. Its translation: CASSLEPLSGYTF.

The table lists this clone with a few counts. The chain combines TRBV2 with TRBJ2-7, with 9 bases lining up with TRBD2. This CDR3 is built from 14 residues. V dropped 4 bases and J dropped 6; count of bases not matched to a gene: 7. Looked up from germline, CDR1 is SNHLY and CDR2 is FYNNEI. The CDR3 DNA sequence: TGTGCCAGCAGTGTGCGGGGGGGGCCCTCCGAGCAGTACTTC. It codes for CASSVRGGPSEQYF. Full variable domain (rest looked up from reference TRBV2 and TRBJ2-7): EPEVTQTPSHQVTQMGQEVILRCVPISNHLYFYWYRQILGQKVEFLVSFYNNEISEKSEIFDDQFSVERPDGSNFTLKIRSTKLEDSAMYFCASSVRGGPSEQYFGPGTRLTVT.

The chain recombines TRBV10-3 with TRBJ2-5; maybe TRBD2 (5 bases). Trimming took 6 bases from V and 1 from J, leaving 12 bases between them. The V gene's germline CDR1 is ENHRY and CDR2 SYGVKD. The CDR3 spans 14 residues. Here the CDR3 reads CAIRVGRGQETQYF. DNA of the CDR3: TGTGCCATCAGAGTAGGACGGGGCCAAGAGACCCAGTACTTC.